Detailed here is one TCR beta chain. Its antigen is currently unknown. The record originates from a study of shared clonotypes between healthy human individuals. CD45RO-negative cells were positively selected for CCR7, leaving out terminally differentiated effector memory CD45RA+ cells. Per germline, CDR1 SNHLY and CDR2 FYNNEI. Trimming stripped 3 bases from V and 7 bases from J, with 12 bases between. The CDR3 runs 13 residues. Genomic DNA (from each subset) was split evenly across several immunoSEQ plates. Assay used: immunoSEQ multiplex PCR; TCRdb lists only in-frame clones, some missing. This table has around 2,000,000 clones, over 85% appearing once. The study, taken as a whole, reports: Researchers sampled blood only, noting tissue repertoires likely differ. Depth of sequencing was expected to influence donor clonotype sharing.

The sequence came from a man aged 18 to 29 in good health. This chain joins TRBV2 and TRBJ1-1; D not certain. The specimen was naive CD8+ T cells sorted from blood. The CDR3 nucleotides are TGTGCCAGCAGTGATTCTCTCGGGGATGAAGCTTTCTTT. Its translation: CASSDSLGDEAFF.